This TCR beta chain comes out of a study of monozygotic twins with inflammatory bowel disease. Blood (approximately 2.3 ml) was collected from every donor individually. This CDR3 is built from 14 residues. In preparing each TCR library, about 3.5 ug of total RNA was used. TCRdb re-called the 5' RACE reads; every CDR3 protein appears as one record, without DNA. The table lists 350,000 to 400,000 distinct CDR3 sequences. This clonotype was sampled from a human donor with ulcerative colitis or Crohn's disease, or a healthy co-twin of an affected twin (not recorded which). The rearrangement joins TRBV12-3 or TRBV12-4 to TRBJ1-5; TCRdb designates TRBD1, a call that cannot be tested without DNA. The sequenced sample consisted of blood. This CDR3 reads CASSSRDPNQPQHF.